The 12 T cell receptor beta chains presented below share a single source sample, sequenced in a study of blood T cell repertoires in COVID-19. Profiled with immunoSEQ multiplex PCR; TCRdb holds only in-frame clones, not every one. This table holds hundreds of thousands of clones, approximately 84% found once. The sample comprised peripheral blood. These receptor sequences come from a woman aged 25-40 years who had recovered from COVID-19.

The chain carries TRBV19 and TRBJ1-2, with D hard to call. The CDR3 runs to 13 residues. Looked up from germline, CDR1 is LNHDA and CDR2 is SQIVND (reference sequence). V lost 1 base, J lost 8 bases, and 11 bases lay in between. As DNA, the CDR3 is TGTGCCAGTAGTATAGGTCAGGCCCTGGGCTACACCTTC. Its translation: CASSIGQALGYTF. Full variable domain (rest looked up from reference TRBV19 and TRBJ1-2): DGGITQSPKYLFRKEGQNVTLSCEQNLNHDAMYWYRQDPGQGLRLIYYSQIVNDFQKGDIAEGYSVSREKKESFPLTVTSAQKNPTAFYLCASSIGQALGYTFGSGTRLTVV.

The CDR3 is CASSYGGSWNEQFF. CDR3 DNA sequence: TGTGCCAGCAGTTACGGAGGGAGTTGGAATGAGCAGTTCTTC. This chain joins TRBV6-2 or TRBV6-3 and TRBJ2-1, with D perhaps matching TRBD2 (6 bases). With 2 bases removed from V and 7 bases from J, the gap between germline ends came to 12 bases. Germline values: CDR1 MNHEY, CDR2 SVGEGT. The CDR3 is made up of 14 amino acids.

CDR3 amino acids: CASSEWTGVDYEQYF. In DNA, the CDR3 is TGTGCCAGCAGCGAATGGACAGGGGTGGACTACGAGCAGTACTTC. V and J are TRBV3-1 (or the pseudogene TRBV3-2) and TRBJ2-7, with 9 bases that match TRBD1. The germline CDR1 and CDR2 sequences are LGHDT and YNNKEL (reference sequence). The CDR3 spans 15 residues. Unmatched junction bases numbered 8, after V lost 5 bases and J lost 3 bases.

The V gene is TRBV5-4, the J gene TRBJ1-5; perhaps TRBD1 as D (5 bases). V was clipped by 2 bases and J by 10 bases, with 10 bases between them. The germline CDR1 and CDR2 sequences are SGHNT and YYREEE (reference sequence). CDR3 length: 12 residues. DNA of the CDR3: TGTGCCAGCAGCTTTTGGGGGGGACCCCAGCATTTT. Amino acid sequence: CASSFWGGPQHF.

The CDR3: CASSPMQGDNYGYTF. In DNA, the CDR3 is TGTGCCAGCTCACCAATGCAGGGGGATAACTATGGCTACACCTTC. The chain joins TRBV18 to TRBJ1-2; 7 bases align to TRBD1. Germline V lookup: CDR1 KGHSH, CDR2 LQKENI. Trimming at V came to 2 bases and at J to 1 base, leaving 4 bases not matched to a gene. The CDR3 covers 15 residues. The complete variable domain, with remaining parts taken from reference TRBV18 and TRBJ1-2, reads NAGVMQNPRHLVRRRGQEARLRCSPMKGHSHVYWYRQLPEEGLKFMVYLQKENIIDESGMPKERFSAEFPKEGPSILRIQQVVRGDSAAYFCASSPMQGDNYGYTFGSGTRLTVV.

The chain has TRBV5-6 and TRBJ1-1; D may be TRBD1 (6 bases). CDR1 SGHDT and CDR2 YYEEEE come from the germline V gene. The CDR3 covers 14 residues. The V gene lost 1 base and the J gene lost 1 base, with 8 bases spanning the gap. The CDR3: CASSLTGTNTEAFF. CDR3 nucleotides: TGTGCCAGCAGCTTGACAGGGACGAACACTGAAGCTTTCTTT.

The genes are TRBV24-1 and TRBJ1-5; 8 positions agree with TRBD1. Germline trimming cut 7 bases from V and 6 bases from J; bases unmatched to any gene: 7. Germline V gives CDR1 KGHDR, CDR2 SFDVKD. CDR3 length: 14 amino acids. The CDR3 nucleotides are TGTGCCACCAGAGGACAGGGTCCCTCTCAGCCCCAGCATTTT. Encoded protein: CATRGQGPSQPQHF.

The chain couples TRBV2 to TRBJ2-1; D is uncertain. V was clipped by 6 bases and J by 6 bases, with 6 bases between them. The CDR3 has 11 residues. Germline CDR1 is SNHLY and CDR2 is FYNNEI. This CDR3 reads CASSLLNEQFF. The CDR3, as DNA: TGTGCCAGCAGCCTCCTCAATGAGCAGTTCTTC.

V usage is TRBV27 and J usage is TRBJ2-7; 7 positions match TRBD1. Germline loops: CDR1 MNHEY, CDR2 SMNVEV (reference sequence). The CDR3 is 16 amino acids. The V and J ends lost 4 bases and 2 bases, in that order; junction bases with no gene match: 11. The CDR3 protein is CASSSGQVQRTYEQYF. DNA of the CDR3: TGTGCCAGCAGTTCCGGACAGGTCCAACGAACCTACGAGCAGTACTTC.

CDR3 in DNA: TGTGCCAGCAGCCAAGACGTGGGGCTCCTCAACCAGGGCTACACCTTC. This sequence encodes CASSQDVGLLNQGYTF. The chain joins TRBV3-1 (or the pseudogene TRBV3-2) to TRBJ1-2; possibly TRBD1 for D (5 bases). CDR1 and CDR2 (germline): LGHDT, YNNKEL (reference sequence). V lost 0 bases and J lost 8, with 19 bases in between. The CDR3 is made up of 16 amino acids.

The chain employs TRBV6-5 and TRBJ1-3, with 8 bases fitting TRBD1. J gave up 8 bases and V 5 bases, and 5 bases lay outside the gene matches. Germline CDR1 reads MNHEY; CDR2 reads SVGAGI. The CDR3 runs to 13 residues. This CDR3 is CASSKDRDHTIYF. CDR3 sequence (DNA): TGTGCCAGCAGTAAGGACAGGGACCACACCATATATTTT.

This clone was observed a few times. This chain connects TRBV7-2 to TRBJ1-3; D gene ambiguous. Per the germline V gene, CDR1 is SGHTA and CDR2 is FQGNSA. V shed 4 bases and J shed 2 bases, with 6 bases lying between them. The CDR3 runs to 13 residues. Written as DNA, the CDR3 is TGTGCCAGCAGCTCGGGGACTGGAAACACCATATATTTT. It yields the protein CASSSGTGNTIYF.